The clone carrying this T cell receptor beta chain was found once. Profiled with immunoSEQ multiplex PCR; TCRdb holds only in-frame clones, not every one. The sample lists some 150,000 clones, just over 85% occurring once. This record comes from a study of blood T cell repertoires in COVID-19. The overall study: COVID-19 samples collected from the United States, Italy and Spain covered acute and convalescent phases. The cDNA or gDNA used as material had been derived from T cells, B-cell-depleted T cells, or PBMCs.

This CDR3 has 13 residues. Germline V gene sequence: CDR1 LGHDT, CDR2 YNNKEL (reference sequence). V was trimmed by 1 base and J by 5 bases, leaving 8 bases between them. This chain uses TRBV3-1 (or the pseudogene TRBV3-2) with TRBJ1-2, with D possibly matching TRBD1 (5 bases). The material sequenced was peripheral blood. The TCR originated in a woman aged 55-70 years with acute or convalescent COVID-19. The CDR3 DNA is TGTGCCAGCAGCCAAGGGACATATTATGGCTACACCTTC. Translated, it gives CASSQGTYYGYTF.